These 18 T cell receptor beta chains came from one sample sequenced in a study of T-cell memory formation after mild COVID-19. Via MiXCR, TCRdb re-called the 5' RACE reads, giving one row per CDR3 protein. The data show roughly 340,000 distinct CDR3 sequences, more than 20% seen once. Sample: PBMCs or a T cell subset sorted from them (not recorded which). The receptors originated from a man between 18 and 29 years old who had mild COVID-19 (a few samples of this study predate the infection). Cell type and time point are not known.

This clonotype has only a few counts. The rearrangement links TRBV7-6 to TRBJ2-3; a weak D match, TRBD1 (5 bases). Germline V lookup: CDR1 SGHVS, CDR2 FNYEAQ. V gave up 5 bases and J gave up 6 bases, with 12 bases separating them. The CDR3 contains 13 residues. Here the CDR3 DNA reads TGTGCCAGCAGCGTCGGACACCCGGATACGCAGTATTTT. It is translated as CASSVGHPDTQYF.

This rearrangement joins TRBV6-5 to TRBJ2-1; D possibly corresponds to TRBD1 (5 bases). The ends were cut back, 0 bases at V and 8 bases at J, with 14 bases in the middle. CDR1 and CDR2 from the germline V gene are MNHEY and SVGAGI. The CDR3 extends over 15 amino acids. CDR3 region: CASSYSRQGTDEQFF. The CDR3 DNA follows: TGTGCCAGCAGTTACTCGAGGCAGGGTACGGATGAGCAGTTCTTC.

This clonotype was observed a handful of times. The V gene is TRBV5-4, the J gene TRBJ2-7, with 9 nucleotides matching TRBD1. The CDR3 length is 15 residues. CDR1 is SGHNT, CDR2 YYREEE, per germline (reference sequence). After removal of 4 bases from V and 0 bases from J, the junction contained 5 bases not matched to a gene. CDR3 sequence (DNA): TGTGCCAGCAGCGCGGGGACAGGGACCTCCTACGAGCAGTACTTC. Translation gives CASSAGTGTSYEQYF. The complete variable domain, with remaining parts taken from reference TRBV5-4 and TRBJ2-7, reads ETGVTQSPTHLIKTRGQQVTLRCSSQSGHNTVSWYQQALGQGPQFIFQYYREEENGRGNFPPRFSGLQFPNYSSELNVNALELDDSALYLCASSAGTGTSYEQYFGPGTRLTVT.

There are a few counts of this clonotype. The germline gene is not matched at one end of the junction; a read error may be the cause. J is TRBJ2-7 and V is TRBV6-6; D unclear. The CDR3 sequence is 14 residues long. In germline, CDR1 is MNHNY, CDR2 SVGAGI (reference sequence). The CDR3 protein is CASSYWADSHEQYF. CDR3 bases: TGTGCCAGCAGTTACTGGGCAGACTCCCACGAGCAGTACTTC.

J is TRBJ2-3 and V is TRBV12-3 or TRBV12-4; TRBD2 matches 11 bases. Germline trimming cut 4 bases from V and 9 bases from J; bases unmatched to any gene: 9. There are 15 residues in the CDR3. Here the CDR3 reads CASSSLAGASLTQYF. The CDR3 region has the DNA TGTGCCAGCAGTTCACTAGCGGGGGCGTCCTTGACGCAGTATTTT.

This clonotype was counted between two and nine times. J is TRBJ2-3 and V is TRBV24-1; D may be TRBD2 (6 bases). Germline V gene sequence: CDR1 KGHDR, CDR2 SFDVKD. The CDR3 spans 16 residues. V lost 2 bases to trimming and J lost 4 bases, with 15 bases between them. CDR3 nucleotides: TGTGCCACCAGTGATTGGAGGGAGATACATTCAGATACGCAGTATTTT. Protein: CATSDWREIHSDTQYF.

This clonotype was detected ten times or more. The rearrangement joins TRBV29-1 to TRBJ1-1; no definite D call. Looked up from germline, CDR1 is SQVTM and CDR2 is ANQGSEA. This CDR3 has 15 amino acids. V lost 7 bases, J lost 0 bases, and 18 bases lay in between. CDR3 residues: CSAMAGWAMNTEAFF. CDR3 DNA: TGCAGCGCGATGGCGGGGTGGGCCATGAACACTGAAGCTTTCTTT. Full variable domain (missing parts from reference TRBV29-1 and TRBJ1-1): SAVISQKPSRDICQRGTSLTIQCQVDSQVTMMFWYRQQPGQSLTLIATANQGSEATYESGFVIDKFPISRPNLTFSTLTVSNMSPEDSSIYLCSAMAGWAMNTEAFFGQGTRLTVV.

The chain carries TRBV18 and TRBJ1-1, with D uncertain. Germline lookup yields CDR1 KGHSH and CDR2 LQKENI. Trimming removed 1 base at V and 1 base at J, with 13 bases between. CDR3 size: 16 residues. The CDR3 DNA reads as TGTGCCAGCTCACCACTATTCCCCGGCGGGAACACTGAAGCTTTCTTT. This sequence encodes CASSPLFPGGNTEAFF.

Only a few counts were recorded for this clonotype. This chain connects TRBV5-1 to TRBJ1-5; D gene unclear. Trimming took off 3 bases at V and 5 bases at J, with 9 bases between the two ends. CDR1 and CDR2 (germline): SGHRS, YFSETQ. This CDR3 is built from 13 residues. The CDR3 bases are TGCGCCAGCAGCTATAAACCCGATCAGCCCCAGCATTTT. Its protein product is CASSYKPDQPQHF. Supplemented by reference TRBV5-1 and TRBJ1-5, the full variable domain reads KAGVTQTPRYLIKTRGQQVTLSCSPISGHRSVSWYQQTPGQGLQFLFEYFSETQRNKGNFPGRFSGRQFSNSRSEMNVSTLELGDSALYLCASSYKPDQPQHFGDGTRLSIL.

This clonotype was seen more than once but under ten times. The V and J genes are TRBV5-1 and TRBJ2-5; 12 bases match TRBD1. Germline lookup yields CDR1 SGHRS and CDR2 YFSETQ. Unmatched junction bases numbered 9, after V lost 0 bases and J lost 9 bases. CDR3 size: 16 residues. CDR3 sequence (DNA): TGCGCCAGCAGCTTGGCGGGACAGGGGGCGGATGGGGCCCAGTACTTC. It specifies CASSLAGQGADGAQYF. Looking up the rest from reference TRBV5-1 and TRBJ2-5 gives the full variable domain: KAGVTQTPRYLIKTRGQQVTLSCSPISGHRSVSWYQQTPGQGLQFLFEYFSETQRNKGNFPGRFSGRQFSNSRSEMNVSTLELGDSALYLCASSLAGQGADGAQYFGPGTRLLVL.

V usage is TRBV20-1 and J usage is TRBJ2-3, with 7 nucleotides matching TRBD1. CDR1 and CDR2 from the germline V gene are DFQATT and SNEGSKA (reference sequence). V was clipped by 6 bases and J by 0 bases; unmatched bases: 6. The CDR3 loop spans 14 amino acids. CDR3 amino acids: CSAIGQASTDTQYF. The CDR3 DNA sequence: TGCAGTGCGATAGGACAGGCTAGCACAGATACGCAGTATTTT.

This clonotype was counted many times. The chain recombines TRBV5-1 with TRBJ2-3, with D tentatively TRBD2 (6 bases). V was clipped by 2 bases and J by 1 base, with 8 bases between them. Germline CDR1 SGHRS, CDR2 YFSETQ. CDR3 size: 14 residues. The chain's CDR3 is CASSFPGGTDTQYF. The CDR3 DNA follows: TGCGCCAGCAGCTTCCCGGGGGGCACAGATACGCAGTATTTT. Variable domain in full (rest from reference TRBV5-1 and TRBJ2-3): KAGVTQTPRYLIKTRGQQVTLSCSPISGHRSVSWYQQTPGQGLQFLFEYFSETQRNKGNFPGRFSGRQFSNSRSEMNVSTLELGDSALYLCASSFPGGTDTQYFGPGTRLTVL.

V is TRBV20-1 and J is TRBJ1-2; D possibly corresponds to TRBD1 (5 bases). Germline lookup yields CDR1 DFQATT and CDR2 SNEGSKA (reference sequence). The CDR3 covers 14 residues. V lost 0 bases and J 7 bases, leaving 15 bases between the germline ends. The CDR3 sequence is CSARDLGPTGGYTF. DNA of the CDR3: TGCAGTGCTAGAGATCTGGGCCCCACAGGTGGCTACACCTTC.

The rearrangement links TRBV6-5 to TRBJ1-4; TRBD1 is a possible D gene (6 bases). The germline V gene encodes CDR1 MNHEY and CDR2 SVGAGI. The CDR3 runs to 14 residues. Trimming left V 8 bases short and J 5 bases short, with 15 bases between. CDR3 DNA: TGTGCCAGCTCCCCGGACAGACGGAATGAAAAACTGTTTTTT. Translation gives CASSPDRRNEKLFF.

This clonotype was found a few times. J is TRBJ2-3 and V is TRBV7-2; D is ambiguous. The CDR3 totals 14 residues. Germline CDR1 is SGHTA and CDR2 is FQGNSA. V dropped 4 bases and J dropped 5 bases, with 13 bases sitting between them. CDR3 DNA sequence: TGTGCCAGCAGCTCCCCCACTCTGGAAGATACGCAGTATTTT. This sequence encodes CASSSPTLEDTQYF.

The V call is TRBV6-5, the J call TRBJ2-7; TRBD2 might be the D (5 bases). V lost 4 bases to trimming and J lost 2 bases, with 12 bases between them. Germline values: CDR1 MNHEY, CDR2 SVGAGI. The length of the CDR3 is 14 residues. CDR3 DNA sequence: TGTGCCAGCAGTTCCGGGCGGCGGGCCTACGAGCAGTACTTC. It yields the protein CASSSGRRAYEQYF.

The chain joins TRBV14 to TRBJ2-1; TRBD2 might be the D (5 bases). Germline V lookup: CDR1 SGHDN, CDR2 FVKESK. V was clipped by 5 bases and J by 3 bases, with 11 bases between them. CDR3 length: 14 amino acids. The CDR3 DNA reads as TGTGCCAGCAGCGGGCGGGTTGTCTACAATGAGCAGTTCTTC. It specifies CASSGRVVYNEQFF. The variable domain in full, completed from reference TRBV14 and TRBJ2-1, reads EAGVTQFPSHSVIEKGQTVTLRCDPISGHDNLYWYRRVMGKEIKFLLHFVKESKQDESGMPNNRFLAERTGGTYSTLKVQPAELEDSGVYFCASSGRVVYNEQFFGPGTRLTVL.

V gene TRBV20-1 combines with J gene TRBJ2-1; D is perhaps TRBD1 or TRBD2 (5 bases each). The CDR3 runs 13 residues. The ends were cut back, 3 bases at V and 10 bases at J, with 16 bases in the middle. Germline CDR1 is DFQATT and CDR2 is SNEGSKA (reference sequence). CDR3 sequence: CSASSRGVGEQFF. Written as DNA, the CDR3 is TGCAGTGCTAGCTCGAGGGGCGTAGGGGAGCAGTTCTTC.